This T cell receptor (beta chain) was found in a study of T cell responses to AZD1222 COVID-19 vaccine. The CDR3 spans 14 residues. Trimming removed 0 bases at V and 4 bases at J, with 7 bases between. Germline CDR1 SGHNT, CDR2 YYREEE (reference sequence). Here immunoSEQ multiplex PCR was the method, and the copy in TCRdb shows in-frame clones only, minus some. The data show 53,000 or so clones, 84% seen once. The source material was peripheral blood, sampled on day 0 of AZD1222 vaccination. The receptor's source is an adult in good health. V usage is TRBV5-4 and J usage is TRBJ2-2, with D uncertain. The CDR3 sequence is CASSLDSGTGELFF. CDR3 coding DNA: TGTGCCAGCAGCTTGGACTCCGGCACCGGGGAGCTGTTTTTT.